This T cell receptor beta chain derives from a study of CD8 T cells in Susac syndrome. Study conclusions and caveats: TCR sequencing and HLA analysis covered a relatively small number of individuals.

Germline V gene sequence: CDR1 SQVTM, CDR2 ANQGSEA. V gave up 6 bases and J gave up 3 bases, with 18 bases separating them. There are 15 residues in the CDR3. With random hexamers, roughly 0.45 to 1 ug RNA was reverse transcribed. Across 54 Vbeta and 13 Jbeta, TCR beta CDR3 was amplified with immunoSEQ multiplex PCR. TCRdb called the immunoSEQ multiplex PCR reads again in MiXCR, with one record for every CDR3 protein. The profile shows 150,000 to 160,000 distinct CDR3 sequences, over 95% of them singletons. CD8+ and CD4+ blood T cells underwent TCR beta sequencing. Included as multiple sclerosis controls were treatment-naive patients who had stable or active relapsing-remitting disease. To note about this clonotype: Its antigen remains unidentified.

This sequence originates from a human donor with multiple sclerosis. The chain couples TRBV29-1 to TRBJ2-1; a weak D match, TRBD2 (5 bases). Sequences were obtained from CD8+ T cells from PBMCs. The CDR3 DNA sequence: TGCAGCGTCGCTCGCTCGGACGACTACTACAATGAGCAGTTCTTC. Protein sequence: CSVARSDDYYNEQFF.